This entry concerns a single T cell receptor beta chain. RNA, at roughly 0.45 to 1 ug, was reverse transcribed with random hexamers. Amplification of TCR beta CDR3 used immunoSEQ multiplex PCR across 54 Vbeta and 13 Jbeta. TCRdb fed the immunoSEQ multiplex PCR reads into MiXCR, producing one record per CDR3 protein. Of about 300,000 distinct CDR3 sequences listed, roughly nine tenths are singletons. Per the germline V gene, CDR1 is SGHVS and CDR2 is FNYEAQ. This CDR3 has 18 residues. Germline trimming cut 1 base from V and 7 bases from J; bases unmatched to any gene: 15. This sample is part of a study of CD8 T cells in Susac syndrome. Multiple sclerosis controls were treatment-naive patients with stable or active relapsing-remitting disease. FACS was used to enrich TEMRA cells, whereas the CD8+ and CD4+ T cells were obtained by negative isolation.

V gene TRBV7-6 combines with J gene TRBJ2-1; 8 nucleotides align to TRBD2. Sequenced: CD4+ T cells from PBMCs. This receptor was obtained from a human donor with multiple sclerosis. This CDR3 is CASSLVGGGVAGMNEQFF. CDR3 nucleotide sequence: TGTGCCAGCAGCTTAGTGGGGGGAGGGGTAGCGGGAATGAATGAGCAGTTCTTC.